What follows are 21 T cell receptor beta chains derived from one specimen sequenced in a study of response to subunit inactivated influenza vaccine. MiXCR, run by TCRdb on the RT-PCR reads, gives a single entry per CDR3 protein. The table has approximately 500,000 distinct CDR3 sequences, roughly 13% seen once. This material consisted of PBMCs from blood, taken 40 to 50 days after vaccination. Receptors originate from a man between 50 and 59 years old who received an inactivated influenza vaccine.

V usage is TRBV7-6 and J usage is TRBJ2-3; TRBD2 matches 7 bases. V shed 4 bases and J 2 bases; nucleotides not matched to a gene: 6. The CDR3 is made up of 15 amino acids. Germline V CDR1 and CDR2: SGHVS, FNYEAQ. The CDR3 DNA sequence: TGTGCCAGCAGCTCCGGGACTATCTACACAGATACGCAGTATTTT. It specifies CASSSGTIYTDTQYF. The full variable domain, its missing parts supplied by reference TRBV7-6 and TRBJ2-3, is GAGVSQSPRYKVTKRGQDVALRCDPISGHVSLYWYRQALGQGPEFLTYFNYEAQQDKSGLPNDRFSAERPEGSISTLTIQRTEQRDSAMYRCASSSGTIYTDTQYFGPGTRLTVL.

The sample holds a few counts of this clonotype. The chain employs TRBV7-2 and TRBJ2-3; 12 bases match TRBD2. V shed 2 bases and J 2 bases; nucleotides not matched to a gene: 8. Germline V gene lookup returns CDR1 SGHTA and CDR2 FQGNSA. The CDR3 runs to 18 residues. In DNA, the CDR3 is TGTGCCAGCAGCTTAACGGGACTAGCGGGCTTTCCCACAGATACGCAGTATTTT. Its translation is CASSLTGLAGFPTDTQYF. Full variable domain (rest looked up from reference TRBV7-2 and TRBJ2-3): GAGVSQSPSNKVTEKGKDVELRCDPISGHTALYWYRQSLGQGLEFLIYFQGNSAPDKSGLPSDRFSAERTGGSVSTLTIQRTQQEDSAVYLCASSLTGLAGFPTDTQYFGPGTRLTVL.

This clonotype was counted between two and nine times. The rearrangement links TRBV11-1 to TRBJ2-5, with D perhaps TRBD1 (5 bases). CDR3 length: 15 amino acids. Germline assignment: CDR1 SGHAT and CDR2 FQDESV (reference sequence). Between the trimmed V and J ends, which lost 3 bases and 4 bases, there was a span of 15 bases. The CDR3 is CASSFSPRAPETQYF. DNA for the CDR3: TGTGCCAGCAGCTTCAGCCCCAGGGCCCCAGAGACCCAGTACTTC.

CDR3 nucleotides: TGTGCCATCAGTACCGGGACCGTATCGGAGACCCAGTACTTC. Translated: CAISTGTVSETQYF. The chain combines TRBV10-3 with TRBJ2-5; the D gene could be TRBD1 or TRBD2 (5 bases each). Germline CDR1 and CDR2: ENHRY and SYGVKD. Trimming removed 5 bases from V and 5 bases from J, with 15 bases in between. The CDR3 totals 14 residues.

This clonotype was found a few times. The J gene is TRBJ2-1, the V gene TRBV7-6; 12 bases are a match to TRBD2. Germline CDR1 is SGHVS and CDR2 is FNYEAQ. V was clipped by 5 bases and J by 4 bases; unmatched bases: 6. CDR3 size: 16 residues. The CDR3 DNA reads TGTGCCAGCAGCCGGTGGACTAGCGGGACATACAATGAGCAGTTCTTC. Amino acids: CASSRWTSGTYNEQFF. Looking up the rest from reference TRBV7-6 and TRBJ2-1 gives the full variable domain: GAGVSQSPRYKVTKRGQDVALRCDPISGHVSLYWYRQALGQGPEFLTYFNYEAQQDKSGLPNDRFSAERPEGSISTLTIQRTEQRDSAMYRCASSRWTSGTYNEQFFGPGTRLTVL.

The chain is built from TRBV2 and TRBJ2-3, with 9 positions matching TRBD1. V gave up 9 bases and J gave up 2 bases; unmatched junction bases: 6. Germline CDR1 is SNHLY and CDR2 is FYNNEI. The CDR3 is 14 amino acids. DNA for the CDR3: TGTGCCAGTTCGGGACAGGGCGCCACAGATACGCAGTATTTT. This codes for CASSGQGATDTQYF.

The table lists this clonotype with a few counts. CDR3 sequence: CASRGDGSNVLTF. The CDR3 nucleotides read TGCGCCAGCAGAGGGGACGGGAGCAACGTCCTGACTTTC. V gene TRBV10-1 combines with J gene TRBJ2-6; D is perhaps TRBD2 (6 bases). V lost 6 bases to trimming and J lost 9 bases, with 12 bases between them. CDR3 length: 13 residues. Germline CDR1 reads WNHNN; CDR2 reads SYGVQD (reference sequence).

The chain uses TRBV7-9 and TRBJ2-2; the match to TRBD2 covers 10 bases. V lost 4 bases to trimming and J lost 3 bases; unmatched junction nucleotides: 2. This CDR3 region has 15 residues. Germline CDR1 reads SEHNR; CDR2 reads FQNEAQ (reference sequence). This CDR3 reads CASSSTSGDTGELFF. The CDR3 coding sequence is TGTGCCAGCAGCTCAACTAGCGGGGACACCGGGGAGCTGTTTTTT.

The table lists this clonotype with many counts. The CDR3 loop is CASSTRLAGDAETQYF. Written as DNA, the CDR3 is TGTGCCAGCAGCACCCGACTAGCGGGAGATGCAGAGACCCAGTACTTC. The chain couples TRBV3-1 to TRBJ2-5; TRBD2 matches 12 bases. V lost 5 bases, J lost 4 bases, and 8 bases stayed unmatched. CDR1 and CDR2 (germline): LGHDT, YNNKEL (reference sequence). This CDR3 is built from 16 residues.

This chain links TRBV15 with TRBJ2-7; no clear D gene. The CDR3 loop spans 17 amino acids. V lost 0 bases and J 3 bases, leaving 18 bases between the germline ends. CDR1 is LNHNV and CDR2 is YYDKDF in the germline V gene (reference sequence). The CDR3 sequence: CATSRDQTAGKHYEQYF. The CDR3 DNA follows: TGTGCCACCAGCAGAGATCAGACGGCAGGCAAACACTACGAGCAGTACTTC.

This clonotype was picked up a small number of times. The rearrangement links TRBV4-3 to TRBJ1-6; 8 bases match TRBD1. CDR1 is LGHNA and CDR2 is YSLEER in the germline V gene. The CDR3 runs 16 residues. V shed 0 bases and J 7 bases; nucleotides not matched to a gene: 5. The CDR3 sequence is CASSQEYRGFNSPLHF. The CDR3 nucleotides read TGCGCCAGCAGCCAAGAATACAGGGGGTTCAATTCACCCCTCCACTTT.

In this sample, this clonotype turned up a few times. This chain connects TRBV7-9 to TRBJ2-7, with D unclear. CDR1 SEHNR and CDR2 FQNEAQ come from the germline V gene (reference sequence). The V and J ends lost 4 bases and 5 bases respectively, with 15 bases between them. CDR3 length equals 14 residues. The CDR3 protein is CASSYNSPAHEQYF. CDR3 in DNA: TGTGCCAGCAGCTACAACTCTCCCGCGCACGAGCAGTACTTC.

The V and J genes are TRBV27 and TRBJ2-7, with D tentatively TRBD1 or TRBD2 (5 bases each). V was trimmed by 0 bases and J by 3 bases, leaving 18 bases between them. There are 17 residues in the CDR3. Germline loops: CDR1 MNHEY, CDR2 SMNVEV (reference sequence). The CDR3 protein is CASSLSRGVSRDYEQYF. The CDR3, as DNA: TGTGCCAGCAGTTTATCCCGAGGGGTAAGCAGGGACTACGAGCAGTACTTC.

V is TRBV20-1 and J is TRBJ2-3; D might be TRBD1 or TRBD2, each matching 5 bases. The CDR3 covers 10 residues. Germline V gene sequence: CDR1 DFQATT, CDR2 SNEGSKA (reference sequence). With 7 bases removed from V and 12 bases from J, the gap between germline ends came to 14 bases. This chain's CDR3 is CSVRGAAQYF. The CDR3 DNA reads TGCAGTGTCAGAGGGGCTGCCCAGTATTTT.

This clonotype has only a few counts. The genes are TRBV9 and TRBJ2-5; 8 nucleotides line up with TRBD2. V gave up 4 bases and J gave up 1 base; unmatched junction bases: 3. This CDR3 is 14 amino acids long. In germline, CDR1 is SGDLS, CDR2 YYNGEE. The CDR3 sequence: CASSRAGGQETQYF. In DNA form, the CDR3 reads TGTGCCAGCAGCCGGGCGGGGGGCCAAGAGACCCAGTACTTC.

The chain joins TRBV25-1 to TRBJ2-3; TRBD2 agrees at 13 bases. In germline, CDR1 is MGHDK, CDR2 SYGVNS. This CDR3 spans 16 amino acids. V trimming: 5 bases; J trimming: 4 bases; junction bases outside the gene matches: 6. The CDR3 here is CASSKTSGRFSDTQYF. In nucleotides, the CDR3 is TGTGCCAGCAGTAAGACTAGCGGGAGGTTCTCAGATACGCAGTATTTT. Drawing the rest from reference TRBV25-1 and TRBJ2-3, the complete variable domain is EADIYQTPRYLVIGTGKKITLECSQTMGHDKMYWYQQDPGMELHLIHYSYGVNSTEKGDLSSESTVSRIRTEHFPLTLESARPSHTSQYLCASSKTSGRFSDTQYFGPGTRLTVL.

This clonotype was seen many times. The chain uses TRBV5-1 and TRBJ2-1; no clear D. The CDR3 is 14 amino acids. CDR1 and CDR2 (germline): SGHRS, YFSETQ. Between the trimmed V and J ends, which lost 5 bases and 10 bases, there was a span of 19 bases. The CDR3 protein is CASSLSASLREQFF. CDR3 in DNA: TGCGCCAGCAGTCTTTCGGCCAGTCTCAGAGAGCAGTTCTTC.

This clonotype was seen repeatedly, ten times or more. The J gene is TRBJ2-7, the V gene TRBV10-3; D possibly uses TRBD1 or TRBD2 (6 bases each). The CDR3 has 16 residues. Trimming pared 10 bases from V and 2 bases from J, leaving 24 bases between. CDR1 is ENHRY and CDR2 is SYGVKD in the germline V gene. The CDR3 bases are TGTGCCACCACCGGCGCCCGGGGGCCCAAGGCCTACGAGCAGTACTTC. This translates into CATTGARGPKAYEQYF.

In this sample, this clonotype turned up a few times. The chain joins TRBV20-1 to TRBJ2-7, with 13 bases lining up with TRBD2. The length of the CDR3 is 13 residues. J was trimmed by 5 bases and V by 6 bases; bases with no gene match: 4. Germline CDR1 and CDR2: DFQATT and SNEGSKA (reference sequence). CDR3 amino acids: CSAGTSGIHEQYF. CDR3 in DNA: TGCAGTGCGGGGACTAGCGGGATTCACGAGCAGTACTTC.

The sample holds a few counts of this clonotype. The CDR3, as DNA: TGTGCCACCACGGCTGGCGCGGGGAGAAAGGACAATGAGCAGTTCTTC. Its translation is CATTAGAGRKDNEQFF. This sequence joins TRBV10-3 and TRBJ2-1; TRBD2 might be the D (6 bases). Germline V lookup: CDR1 ENHRY, CDR2 SYGVKD. The CDR3 spans 16 residues. V lost 10 bases and J lost 5, with 24 bases in between.

In this sample, this clonotype turned up many times. The chain employs TRBV27 and TRBJ2-7; 7 bases line up with TRBD1. Germline CDR1 and CDR2: MNHEY and SMNVEV (reference sequence). This CDR3 has 14 residues. V lost 9 bases and J lost 3; bases outside the gene matches: 11. The chain's CDR3 is CASKKQGTYYEQYF. The DNA of the CDR3 is TGTGCCAGTAAGAAACAGGGGACATACTACGAGCAGTACTTC.